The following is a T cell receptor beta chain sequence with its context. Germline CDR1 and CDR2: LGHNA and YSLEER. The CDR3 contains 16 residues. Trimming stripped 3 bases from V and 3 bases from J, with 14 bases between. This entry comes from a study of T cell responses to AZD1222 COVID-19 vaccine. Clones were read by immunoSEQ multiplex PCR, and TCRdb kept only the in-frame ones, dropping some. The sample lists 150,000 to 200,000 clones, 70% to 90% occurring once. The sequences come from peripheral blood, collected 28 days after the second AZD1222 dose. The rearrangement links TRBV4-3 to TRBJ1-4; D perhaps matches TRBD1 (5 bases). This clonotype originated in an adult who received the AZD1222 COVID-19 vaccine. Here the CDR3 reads CASSQGSGGANEKLFF. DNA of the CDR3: TGCGCCAGCAGCCAGGGATCCGGGGGGGCTAATGAAAAACTGTTTTTT.